This is a list of T cell receptor beta chains from one sample in a study of cytomegalovirus exposure and HLA in healthy donors. TCRdb keeps only in-frame clones here, not all; method: immunoSEQ multiplex PCR. This sample yields approximately 120,000 clones, of which 75% are seen a single time; less than 4% belongs to the top ten. Sequencing was done on a sample of PBMCs. These receptors were taken from a man under 40 in good health and CMV-seronegative. Both conserved end residues are part of each CDR3. A D gene is named only where the DNA matches it firmly. Clone size appears in some rows only: once, few, many, or a class for an expanded clone.

>TRBV6-6|NA|TRBJ2-3|NA
CASSYPGTDTQYF
TGTGCCAGCAGTTATCCGGGAACAGATACGCAGTATTTT
>TRBV6-6|NA|TRBJ2-5|NA
CASSYAGAGKETQYF
TGTGCCAGCAGTTATGCGGGGGCCGGGAAAGAGACCCAGTACTTC
>TRBV6-5|NA|TRBJ2-1|NA
CASSYSKGAPYNEQFF
TGTGCCAGCAGTTACTCGAAAGGAGCCCCCTACAATGAGCAGTTCTTC
>TRBV9|NA|TRBJ1-5|NA
CASSKGDFNQPQHF
TGTGCCAGCAGTAAAGGGGACTTCAATCAGCCCCAGCATTTT
>TRBV30|TRBD1|TRBJ2-6|NA
CACGTEPSGANVLTF
TGTGCCTGCGGGACAGAACCCTCTGGGGCCAACGTCCTGACTTTC
>TRBV6-1|TRBD1|TRBJ2-7|once
CASSGQGTLGEQYF
TGTGCCAGCAGCGGACAGGGTACCTTGGGAGAGCAGTACTTC
>TRBV7-9|NA|TRBJ2-7|NA
CASSLPAESWQYF
TGTGCCAGCAGCTTGCCCGCGGAAAGTTGGCAGTACTTC
>TRBV7-3|TRBD2|TRBJ2-1|NA
CASSPGTSGVGDNEQFF
TGTGCCAGCAGCCCCGGGACTAGCGGGGTAGGGGACAATGAGCAGTTCTTC
>TRBV10-3|TRBD1|TRBJ2-5|NA
CAIRDRGVQETQYF
TGTGCCATCCGGGACAGGGGGGTTCAAGAGACCCAGTACTTC
>TRBV7-6|NA|TRBJ2-7|NA
CASSLGGGPIYEQYF
TGTGCCAGCAGCTTAGGGGGGGGGCCGATATACGAGCAGTACTTC
>TRBV7-2|NA|TRBJ2-7|NA
CASTMTGVAYEQYF
TGTGCCAGCACCATGACCGGGGTAGCCTACGAGCAGTACTTC
>TRBV2|NA|TRBJ1-2|few
CASSAQGYGYTF
TGTGCCAGCAGTGCTCAGGGCTATGGCTACACCTTC
>TRBV11-2|NA|TRBJ1-6|NA
CASQLTGLHNSPLHF
TGTGCCAGCCAACTAACAGGTCTTCATAATTCACCCCTCCACTTT
>TRBV11-1|TRBD1|TRBJ2-5|NA
CASSSGTGETQYF
TGTGCCAGCAGCTCCGGGACAGGAGAGACCCAGTACTTC
>TRBV6-1|NA|TRBJ1-5|NA
CASSGPNSISNQPQHF
TGTGCCAGCAGTGGTCCTAACAGCATTAGCAATCAGCCCCAGCATTTT
>TRBV4-1|TRBD1|TRBJ1-1|NA
CASSYRGQGNTEAFF
TGCGCCAGCAGCTACCGGGGACAGGGAAACACTGAAGCTTTCTTT
>TRBV5-1|NA|TRBJ2-2|once
CASSSPGIGELFF
TGCGCCAGCAGCTCCCCAGGGATTGGGGAGCTGTTTTTT
>TRBV7-9|TRBD1|TRBJ1-3|NA
CASSLSGGLGSGNTIYF
TGTGCCAGCAGCTTATCAGGGGGGCTTGGCTCTGGAAACACCATATATTTT
>TRBV7-9|NA|TRBJ1-6|NA
CASSLTGGAVNSPLHF
TGTGCCAGCAGTTTGACGGGAGGGGCAGTTAATTCACCCCTCCACTTT
>TRBV7-2|TRBD1|TRBJ1-1|once
CATQLRDSTEAFF
TGTGCCACTCAGCTCCGGGACAGCACTGAAGCTTTCTTT
>TRBV30|NA|TRBJ2-3|NA
CAWHGGSDTQYF
TGTGCCTGGCACGGGGGATCCGATACGCAGTATTTT
>TRBV6-1|NA|TRBJ2-1|NA
CASSDDFSSYNEQFF
TGTGCCAGCAGTGACGACTTCAGCTCCTACAATGAGCAGTTCTTC